This T cell receptor beta chain is drawn from a study of T-cell memory formation after mild COVID-19. Whole-study context: Clusters were largely donor specific. Study conclusions and caveats: Mainly in CM and EM were contracting CD4+ clones; CD8+ were in EMRA.

Using constant-segment primers, 5'RACE produced TCR alpha and TCR beta cDNA libraries carrying sample barcodes and UMIs. TCRdb re-analysed the 5' RACE reads in MiXCR, keeping a single row per CDR3 protein. This sample has about 340,000 distinct CDR3 sequences, with 10% to 15% found just once. Germline loops: CDR1 SGHRS, CDR2 YFSETQ. This CDR3 has 16 amino acids. J gave up 7 bases and V 4 bases, and 14 bases lay outside the gene matches. Worth noting for this clonotype: As yet, its antigen is unknown.

The sequencing input was PBMCs or a T cell subset sorted from them (not recorded which). The gene calls are TRBV5-1 and TRBJ2-3; TRBD1 aligns across 8 bases. This receptor was taken from a man aged 18-30 years who had mild COVID-19 (a few samples of this study predate the infection). Cell type and time point are not known. CDR3 DNA sequence: TGCGCCAGCAGCCCCTCTCCGGGACAGGAACTCCATACGCAGTATTTT. Its protein is CASSPSPGQELHTQYF.